This T cell receptor (beta chain) was sequenced during a study of cytomegalovirus exposure and HLA in healthy donors. Notes on the study in general: The authors judged a highly shared variant cluster likely a sequencing artifact. Immune exposure information comprised only CMV serostatus. A later analysis reportedly found that, within productive TCRs, an Asian-associated ancestry cluster had fewer N-insertions than the mean observed across the approximately 670 donors.

This clone has just a few counts. Its cognate antigen is unknown. 13 Jbeta primers and 60 Vbeta primers were used for the PCR. Produced via immunoSEQ multiplex PCR; TCRdb's table is partial and in-frame only. Counted here are 90,000 or so clones, about 69% occurring once; the ten biggest clones make up 16%. V shed 2 bases, J shed 0 bases, and the junction held 1 base outside the gene matches. The CDR3 loop spans 14 amino acids. Germline values: CDR1 MNHEY, CDR2 SVGAGI. The chain joins TRBV6-5 to TRBJ2-7; 7 bases are shared with TRBD1. Sequencing used PBMCs. This clonotype was sampled from a woman aged 18-35 years in good health and CMV-seropositive. In DNA form, the CDR3 reads TGTGCCAGCAGTTACGGGGACAGCTCCTACGAGCAGTACTTC. Its translation: CASSYGDSSYEQYF.